A single TCR beta chain is shown here with its context. Its antigen is unknown. With V trimmed by 4 bases and J by 0 bases, 10 bases remained unmatched. The germline CDR1 and CDR2 sequences are SGHTA and FQGNSA. The CDR3 is 19 residues long. This sample is drawn from a study of cytomegalovirus exposure and HLA in healthy donors. Study-wide results and limits: Excluded were some V segments that proved indistinguishable, including TRBV6-2 and TRBV6-3. A previous analysis found most TCR beta V segments productive roughly 90% or roughly 30% of the time.

Primers included in the PCR were 60 Vbeta and 13 Jbeta primers. Assay: immunoSEQ multiplex PCR; the TCRdb copy retains only in-frame clones and omits some. In the table there are approximately 190,000 clones, 75% to 90% of which are singletons. The chain uses TRBV7-2 and TRBJ1-6, with TRBD1 matching over 9 bases. Sequenced: PBMCs. This receptor was taken from a man in his forties in good health and CMV-seropositive. The CDR3 coding sequence is TGTGCCAGCAGCTCCCCGGTCGGACAGGGGAGCTCCTATAATTCACCCCTCCACTTT. It translates to CASSSPVGQGSSYNSPLHF. The full variable domain, in which reference TRBV7-2 and TRBJ1-6 provide the parts outside the CDR3, is GAGVSQSPSNKVTEKGKDVELRCDPISGHTALYWYRQSLGQGLEFLIYFQGNSAPDKSGLPSDRFSAERTGGSVSTLTIQRTQQEDSAVYLCASSSPVGQGSSYNSPLHFGNGTRLTVT.